These 10 T cell receptor beta chains share one sample of origin, sequenced in a study of T cell changes during pregnancy in multiple sclerosis (dated by TCRdb to the late 2010s). Libraries came from the immunoSEQ multiplex PCR assay. Held by TCRdb, this immuneACCESS table contains in-frame sequences only and omits some clones. Under half of the omission traces to an unresolved V gene where checked; the cause of the rest is unknown. The sample contains tens of thousands of clones, roughly 96% of them found a single time. The biggest ten clones account for around 1% of the sample. The specimen comprised peripheral blood, sampled in the second trimester of pregnancy. These receptors came from a female donor with multiple sclerosis, enrolled in a pregnancy study.

The CDR3 protein is CASRTSGEQFF. The CDR3 nucleotides read TGCGCCAGCAGGACTAGCGGGGAGCAGTTCTTC. This sequence joins TRBV5-1 and TRBJ2-1; 10 positions agree with TRBD2. Germline lookup yields CDR1 SGHRS and CDR2 YFSETQ. V dropped 5 bases and J dropped 10; count of bases not matched to a gene: 0. The CDR3 has 11 amino acids.

The chain couples TRBV18 to TRBJ2-3, with D hard to call. The V end was cut by 2 bases, the J end by 1 base, with 16 bases between. Germline CDR1 KGHSH, CDR2 LQKENI. There are 17 residues in the CDR3. CDR3: CASSPTAVLAGTDTQYF. DNA for the CDR3: TGTGCCAGCTCACCAACGGCGGTCCTGGCGGGCACAGATACGCAGTATTTT.

The gene calls are TRBV7-9 and TRBJ1-3; unclear D gene. The CDR3 spans 16 residues. Per germline, CDR1 SEHNR and CDR2 FQNEAQ (reference sequence). V dropped 5 bases and J dropped 3 bases, with 17 bases sitting between them. CDR3 coding DNA: TGTGCCAGCAGCCCTCCCGGGAGGGCCGATGGAAACACCATATATTTT. Translating gives CASSPPGRADGNTIYF.

The chain is built from TRBV4-1 and TRBJ2-7, with D perhaps matching TRBD2 (6 bases). V was trimmed by 1 base and J by 6 bases, leaving 13 bases between them. The germline V gene has CDR1 MGHRA and CDR2 YSYEKL. The CDR3 has 14 amino acids. This chain's CDR3 is CASSQGGIAREQYF. CDR3 sequence (DNA): TGCGCCAGCAGCCAAGGCGGGATAGCTCGCGAGCAGTACTTC.

This clone has only a few counts. This chain connects TRBV11-3 to TRBJ1-5, with D possibly being TRBD1 (6 bases). From germline, CDR1 is SGHNT and CDR2 YENEEA. V was pared by 5 bases and J by 3 bases, with 26 bases between. The CDR3 totals 19 residues. The CDR3 coding sequence is TGTGCCAGCAGCAGTATCCTTGGGAGGGGCGCAGGGGTCAATCAGCCCCAGCATTTT. Translating gives CASSSILGRGAGVNQPQHF.

This clone was observed a single time. The rearrangement links TRBV28 to TRBJ2-2; 13 positions agree with TRBD2. Unmatched junction bases numbered 3, after V lost 3 bases and J lost 5 bases. The CDR3 has 16 amino acids. CDR1 MDHEN and CDR2 SYDVKM come from the germline V gene. The CDR3 DNA is TGTGCCAGCAGTTTTGGACTAGCGGGAGTTACCGGGGAGCTGTTTTTT. Its translation is CASSFGLAGVTGELFF.

V usage is TRBV7-2 and J usage is TRBJ2-7; the D gene is possibly TRBD2 (6 bases). The CDR3 runs 17 residues. Per germline, CDR1 SGHTA and CDR2 FQGNSA. The germline V and J ends were trimmed by 2 bases and 4 bases, with 21 bases remaining between them. This chain's CDR3 is CASSLRSPLSGAYEQYF. The DNA of the CDR3 is TGTGCCAGCAGCTTAAGGTCCCCCTTGTCGGGAGCTTACGAGCAGTACTTC.

This clone was seen a single time. The rearrangement joins TRBV2 to TRBJ1-2, with 7 bases aligning to TRBD1. The CDR3 contains 14 residues. Germline V gives CDR1 SNHLY, CDR2 FYNNEI. J was trimmed by 4 bases and V by 2 bases; bases with no gene match: 4. CDR3 residues: CASSERQGAYGYTF. As DNA, the CDR3 is TGTGCCAGCAGTGAACGACAGGGAGCCTATGGCTACACCTTC.

This chain links TRBV7-9 with TRBJ1-2; TRBD1 is a possible D gene (5 bases). The germline V gene has CDR1 SEHNR and CDR2 FQNEAQ (reference sequence). The CDR3 is made up of 13 amino acids. The germline V and J ends were trimmed by 1 base and 5 bases, with 8 bases remaining between them. In nucleotides, the CDR3 is TGTGCCAGCAGCTTAGTCGACAGATATGGCTACACCTTC. Its translation: CASSLVDRYGYTF.

V gene TRBV28 combines with J gene TRBJ2-5; 7 positions agree with TRBD1. The germline gives CDR1 MDHEN, CDR2 SYDVKM. The CDR3 sequence is 21 residues long. V shed 5 bases and J 5 bases; nucleotides not matched to a gene: 29. CDR3 coding DNA: TGTGCCAGCAGTCCCCCTCCCCCGAAAGGGACCCCGCAGGGGGTAAGGGAGACCCAGTACTTC. Translating it yields CASSPPPPKGTPQGVRETQYF.